These 5 T cell receptor beta chains came from one sample sequenced in a study of blood T cells in healthy people across ages. Primed by a sample-barcoded 5' primer and a J-beta primer mix, a second PCR proceeded for roughly 7 to 11 cycles. TCRdb reanalysed the 5' RACE reads using MiXCR and keeps one entry per CDR3 protein. Seen here are 850,000 to 1,000,000 distinct CDR3 sequences, roughly 50% observed once, and the top ten hold 20% to 25%. Sequencing was done on a sample of blood. Every receptor here comes from a woman aged 55-69 years in good health.

This sequence joins TRBV7-9 and TRBJ2-7, with TRBD1 matching 10 bases. With 6 bases clipped from V and 4 bases from J, the junction kept 9 bases outside the gene matches. This CDR3 spans 15 amino acids. CDR1 is SEHNR, CDR2 FQNEAQ, per germline (reference sequence). CDR3 residues: CASRYGTGECYEQYF. The CDR3 region has the DNA TGTGCCAGCAGGTATGGGACAGGGGAATGTTACGAGCAGTACTTC.

The genes are TRBV28 and TRBJ2-3, with 9 positions matching TRBD1. Germline CDR1 is MDHEN and CDR2 is SYDVKM. The CDR3 consists of 16 residues. J was trimmed by 0 bases and V by 5 bases; bases with no gene match: 6. The CDR3 protein is CASSKTGGTSTDTQYF. DNA of the CDR3: TGTGCCAGCAGTAAGACAGGGGGAACTAGCACAGATACGCAGTATTTT.

This clonotype occurred a few times. The rearrangement joins TRBV5-6 to TRBJ2-5, with TRBD1 matching 7 bases. Germline values: CDR1 SGHDT, CDR2 YYEEEE. The CDR3 has 16 residues. V shed 2 bases, J shed 5 bases, and the junction held 12 bases outside the gene matches. CDR3 bases: TGTGCCAGCAGCTTCTTGACTGACAGGGTTTGGGAGACCCAGTACTTC. Protein: CASSFLTDRVWETQYF.

This chain uses TRBV20-1 with TRBJ1-1; D is possibly TRBD1 (5 bases). This CDR3 comprises 14 residues. V gave up 2 bases and J gave up 7 bases, with 17 bases separating them. Germline loops: CDR1 DFQATT, CDR2 SNEGSKA (reference sequence). CDR3 coding DNA: TGCAGTGCTAGAATTCCAGGGACGGGGATTGAAGCTTTCTTT. Protein sequence: CSARIPGTGIEAFF.

This clonotype was seen a handful of times. This sequence joins TRBV4-1 and TRBJ2-7; the D gene is possibly TRBD1 (6 bases). CDR3 length: 18 amino acids. Germline V gives CDR1 MGHRA, CDR2 YSYEKL. Trimming left V 4 bases short and J 4 bases short, with 26 bases between. The CDR3 sequence: CASSPYSGMATGDYEQYF. The CDR3 DNA is TGCGCCAGCAGCCCATACTCAGGTATGGCGACAGGCGATTACGAGCAGTACTTC.